This T cell receptor (beta chain) was documented in a study of T-cell memory formation after mild COVID-19. UMIs and sample barcodes were carried by the TCR alpha and TCR beta cDNA libraries that 5'RACE produced using constant-segment primers. TCRdb ran MiXCR on the 5' RACE reads and lists one entry per CDR3 protein. This sample has under 50,000 distinct CDR3 sequences, with 25% to 35% found just once. Regarding the study as a whole: In pre-infection memory, a portion of responding clones appeared, which suggested that cross-reactive memory joined. Mainly in CM and EM were contracting CD4+ clones; CD8+ were in EMRA. Contracting clones from day 15 to 85 had balanced CD4/CD8; later expanders favoured CD4+.

Comment on this clonotype: No antigen is known for it.

Unmatched junction bases numbered 10, after V lost 5 bases and J lost 4 bases. Looked up from germline, CDR1 is SQVTM and CDR2 is ANQGSEA. The CDR3 loop spans 14 amino acids. Sequenced sample: PBMCs or a T cell subset sorted from them (not recorded which). This chain uses TRBV29-1 with TRBJ2-5; 7 bases agree with TRBD2. This clonotype originated in a man aged 18-30 years who had mild COVID-19 (a few samples of this study predate the infection). Cell type and time point are not known. The DNA for the CDR3 is TGCAGCGTTTTGGGGGGGACTCATGGAGAGACCCAGTACTTC. Protein: CSVLGGTHGETQYF.